One sample yielded the 19 T cell receptor beta chains listed below, sequenced in a study of vaccination and CD4 T cells after COVID-19. Scientists ran DNA taken from cultured CD4+ T cells through the Oncomine TCR Beta short-read assay for sequencing. TCRdb re-called the PCR reads with MiXCR, one entry per CDR3 protein. The sample carries about 14,000 distinct CDR3 sequences, around two fifths recorded once. Treatment noted: roughly nine-day PBMC culture with coronavirus spike peptide pools or control peptides (ViraFEST assay). The antigens of these receptors remain unknown. The sequenced material came from cultured CD4+ T cells from blood. All receptors derive from a human donor with COVID-19.

This clonotype was seen only a few times. The gene calls are TRBV7-3 and TRBJ2-1; 7 bases are shared with TRBD2. The ends lost 5 bases at V and 7 bases at J; junction bases unmatched: 8. The CDR3 contains 14 residues. Germline lookup yields CDR1 SGHTA and CDR2 FQGTGA. CDR3 DNA sequence: TGTGCCAGCAGCCCCGGGGGGTATAATAATGAGCAGTTCTTC. As protein: CASSPGGYNNEQFF. The full variable domain, completed using reference TRBV7-3 and TRBJ2-1, is GAGVSQTPSNKVTEKGKYVELRCDPISGHTALYWYRQSLGQGPEFLIYFQGTGAADDSGLPNDRFFAVRPEGSVSTLKIQRTERGDSAVYLCASSPGGYNNEQFFGPGTRLTVL.

A few counts support this clonotype. The gene calls are TRBV12-3 or TRBV12-4 and TRBJ2-3; 8 positions match TRBD2. The CDR3 sequence is 14 residues long. V shed 8 bases, J shed 2 bases, and the junction held 6 bases outside the gene matches. The CDR3 nucleotides read TGTGCCAGCGCCGAGCGGGGGTTCACAGATACGCAGTATTTT. Encoded protein: CASAERGFTDTQYF.

This chain uses TRBV6-1 with TRBJ2-3; D may match TRBD1 or TRBD2 (5 bases each). Germline lookup yields CDR1 MNHNS and CDR2 SASEGT. V lost 6 bases and J 8 bases, leaving 15 bases between the germline ends. The CDR3 length is 13 residues. The CDR3 region is CASSPAGGSTQYF. The CDR3 region has the DNA TGTGCCAGCAGCCCTGCTGGGGGTTCTACGCAGTATTTT.

The chain joins TRBV12-3 or TRBV12-4 to TRBJ2-2; 9 bases align to TRBD2. J was trimmed by 4 bases and V by 6 bases; bases with no gene match: 6. This CDR3 is 15 amino acids long. The CDR3 nucleotides read TGTGCCAGCAGCCCTAGCGGGGTAGGCACCGGGGAGCTGTTTTTT. Residues: CASSPSGVGTGELFF.

This clonotype was observed a handful of times. This chain joins TRBV27 and TRBJ2-2, with unresolved D. Germline V lookup: CDR1 MNHEY, CDR2 SMNVEV (reference sequence). The V end was cut by 9 bases, the J end by 5 bases, with 13 bases between. The CDR3 is made up of 13 amino acids. The CDR3 spells CASRLFGTGELFF. The CDR3 nucleotides are TGTGCCAGTCGACTCTTCGGTACCGGGGAGCTGTTTTTT.

This chain joins TRBV6-1 and TRBJ2-1; 8 nucleotides agree with TRBD2. CDR3 size: 17 residues. Looked up from germline, CDR1 is MNHNS and CDR2 is SASEGT. Trimming cost V 6 bases and J 2 bases; bases outside gene matches: 12. The CDR3 loop is CASRPHNSGAPYNEQFF. CDR3 bases: TGTGCCAGCAGACCCCACAATAGCGGGGCACCCTACAATGAGCAGTTCTTC.

The genes are TRBV20-1 and TRBJ2-6, with no clear D. There are 14 residues in the CDR3. In germline, CDR1 is DFQATT, CDR2 SNEGSKA (reference sequence). Deletions cut 1 base from V and 6 bases from J, with 10 bases between. For the CDR3, the DNA is TGCAGTGCTAGAGGGCACCTGACGGCCAACGTCCTGACTTTC. Protein product: CSARGHLTANVLTF.

The chain has TRBV5-1 and TRBJ2-1; a weak D match, TRBD2 (6 bases). This CDR3 has 15 residues. V was cut by 1 base and J by 0 bases, with 8 bases left in between. Looked up from germline, CDR1 is SGHRS and CDR2 is YFSETQ. The chain's CDR3 is CASSLSGSSYNEQFF. The CDR3 nucleotides are TGCGCCAGCAGCTTGTCCGGGAGCTCCTACAATGAGCAGTTCTTC.

This clonotype was seen once. The chain couples TRBV11-2 to TRBJ2-3, with 7 bases aligning to TRBD2. J was trimmed by 4 bases and V by 5 bases; bases with no gene match: 6. Germline CDR1 is SGHAT and CDR2 is FQNNGV. The CDR3 contains 14 residues. The CDR3 DNA sequence: TGTGCCAGCAGCCAGGAGCGGGGTTCAGATACGCAGTATTTT. It translates to CASSQERGSDTQYF.

The genes are TRBV5-1 and TRBJ1-3; D is possibly TRBD1 (6 bases). Germline CDR1 is SGHRS and CDR2 is YFSETQ. The CDR3 contains 14 residues. The V end was cut by 3 bases, the J end by 3 bases, with 10 bases between. CDR3 nucleotide sequence: TGCGCCAGCAGCTCAGGGGAAATTGGAAACACCATATATTTT. Amino acid sequence: CASSSGEIGNTIYF.

The chain couples TRBV7-9 to TRBJ2-3; D unclear. Deletions cut 5 bases from V and 3 bases from J, with 6 bases between. Per the germline V gene, CDR1 is SEHNR and CDR2 is FQNEAQ (reference sequence). This CDR3 is 12 amino acids long. The CDR3 coding sequence is TGTGCCAGCAGCCAGCTGACAGATACGCAGTATTTT. It encodes CASSQLTDTQYF.

This clonotype has just a few counts. The DNA of the CDR3 is TGTGCCAGTGGAGTCCCCGCTAACTATGGCTACACCTTC. This sequence encodes CASGVPANYGYTF. The V call is TRBV28, the J call TRBJ1-2; no clear D. Germline loops: CDR1 MDHEN, CDR2 SYDVKM. Trimming left V 9 bases short and J 0 bases short, with 11 bases between. This CDR3 comprises 13 residues.

V is TRBV7-3 and J is TRBJ2-3; a possible D gene is TRBD2 (7 bases). The CDR3 has 17 amino acids. Trimming shortened V by 5 bases and J by 8 bases, and 26 bases separated the two germline ends. Germline CDR1 is SGHTA and CDR2 is FQGTGA. The DNA for the CDR3 is TGTGCCAGCAGCACACAACCCCATAGGGGGGGCCGGGGTACGCAGTATTTT. Its protein is CASSTQPHRGGRGTQYF.

The CDR3 nucleotides read TGTGCCAGCAGTGAAGCGGACACCCGCTCCTACGAGCAGTACTTC. Translated, it gives CASSEADTRSYEQYF. The genes are TRBV2 and TRBJ2-7; TRBD1 is a possible D gene (5 bases). CDR1 and CDR2 from the germline V gene are SNHLY and FYNNEI. V lost 0 bases and J 0 bases, leaving 9 bases between the germline ends. The CDR3 has 15 amino acids.

Regarding this clonotype: At one of its ends the junction is not consistent with the germline gene, which may arise from a read error. The J gene is TRBJ2-5, the V gene TRBV20-1; the D gene is possibly TRBD2 (7 bases). Looked up from germline, CDR1 is DFQATT and CDR2 is SNEGSKA (reference sequence). This CDR3 comprises 11 residues. The CDR3 nucleotides are TGTGGGGGGGGGCCACGTGAGACCCAGTACTTC. It translates to CGGGPRETQYF.

This rearrangement joins TRBV28 to TRBJ1-2, with TRBD1 matching over 9 bases. Germline loops: CDR1 MDHEN, CDR2 SYDVKM. V lost 5 bases, J lost 7 bases, and 11 bases stayed unmatched. The CDR3 contains 15 residues. In DNA form, the CDR3 reads TGTGCCAGCAGTCAGCCCGGGACAGGGTTCGCTGGCTACACCTTC. This translates into CASSQPGTGFAGYTF.

V gene TRBV6-5 combines with J gene TRBJ1-1; D perhaps matches TRBD1 (5 bases). This CDR3 has 12 residues. Looked up from germline, CDR1 is MNHEY and CDR2 is SVGAGI. V was cut by 4 bases and J by 12 bases, with 15 bases left in between. The CDR3 DNA is TGTGCCAGCAGTTCCCCGGACAAGGATCCTTTCTTT. Translated, it gives CASSSPDKDPFF.

The chain uses TRBV27 and TRBJ1-2; 7 positions match TRBD1. The CDR3 is made up of 15 amino acids. J gave up 0 bases and V 2 bases, and 3 bases lay outside the gene matches. Germline V gene lookup returns CDR1 MNHEY and CDR2 SMNVEV (reference sequence). The CDR3 here is CASSLRDSTNYGYTF. The CDR3 DNA is TGTGCCAGCAGTTTACGGGACAGTACTAACTATGGCTACACCTTC.

This clonotype was recorded a few times. The chain uses TRBV24-1 and TRBJ2-7; TRBD1 might be the D (6 bases). V lost 5 bases and J 1 base, leaving 14 bases between the germline ends. Germline loops: CDR1 KGHDR, CDR2 SFDVKD. This CDR3 is 15 amino acids long. The CDR3 here is CATSGPGTRSYEQYF. The CDR3 region has the DNA TGTGCCACCAGTGGACCCGGGACACGATCCTACGAGCAGTACTTC.